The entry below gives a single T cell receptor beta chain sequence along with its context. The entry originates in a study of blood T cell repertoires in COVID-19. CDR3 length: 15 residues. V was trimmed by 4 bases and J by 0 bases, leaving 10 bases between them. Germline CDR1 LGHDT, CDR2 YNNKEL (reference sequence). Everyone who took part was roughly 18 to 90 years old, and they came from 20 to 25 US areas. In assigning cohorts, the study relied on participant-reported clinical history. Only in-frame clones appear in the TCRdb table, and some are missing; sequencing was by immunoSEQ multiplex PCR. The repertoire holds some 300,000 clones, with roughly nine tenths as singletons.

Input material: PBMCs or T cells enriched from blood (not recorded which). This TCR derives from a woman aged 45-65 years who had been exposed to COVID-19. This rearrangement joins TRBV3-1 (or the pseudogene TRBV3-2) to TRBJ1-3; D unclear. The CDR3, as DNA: TGTGCCAGCAGCCCAGACACCTACTCTGGAAACACCATATATTTT. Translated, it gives CASSPDTYSGNTIYF.